What follows is one T cell receptor beta chain and its context. Different DNA sequences within this sample yield the same CDR3. Measured with immunoSEQ multiplex PCR; TCRdb has only the in-frame clones, and not every one. The table shows 540,000 or so clones, with around 90% occurring only once. The CDR3 has 15 residues. The V end lost 4 bases, the J end lost 1 base, and 14 bases lay between the germline ends. CDR1 is SGDLS and CDR2 is YYNGEE in the germline V gene. This entry is derived from a study of blood T cell repertoires in COVID-19. This TCR was sampled from a woman aged 45-59 years with COVID-19, enrolled during active disease. The J gene is TRBJ1-1, the V gene TRBV9; a possible D gene is TRBD1 (5 bases). The material sequenced was peripheral blood. DNA of the CDR3: TGTGCCAGCAGCCCCCGGAGGGGAGGGAACACTGAAGCTTTCTTT. Its protein is CASSPRRGGNTEAFF.